These T cell receptor beta chains were read from a single sample in a study of blood T cell repertoires in COVID-19. The data were produced by immunoSEQ multiplex PCR, yet TCRdb's version contains in-frame clones alone and is incomplete. This table holds 260,000 or so clones, approximately 88% found once. Sequenced input: PBMCs or T cells enriched from blood (not recorded which). These receptors originate from a woman aged 30 to 39 with acute COVID-19. Both conserved end residues are part of each CDR3. D genes are given only for firm matches. Clone size is stated in some rows and not others, as once, few, many or a class when expanded.

d_call clone_size j_call v_call cdr3_aa cdr3_nt
TRBD1 once TRBJ1-4 TRBV7-9 CASSSRTGYGGTNEKLFF TGTGCCAGCAGCTCCAGGACAGGATATGGGGGAACTAATGAAAAACTGTTTTTT
NA NA TRBJ2-1 TRBV6-4 CASSRDSNYNEQFF TGTGCCAGCAGCCGGGACTCGAATTACAATGAGCAGTTCTTC
NA NA TRBJ2-2 TRBV7-9 CASSLVQYTGELFF TGTGCCAGCAGCTTAGTACAGTACACCGGGGAGCTGTTTTTT
TRBD1 once TRBJ1-1 TRBV5-1 CASSLDGLGQGAAFF TGCGCCAGCAGCTTGGATGGGTTGGGACAGGGTGCGGCTTTCTTT
NA NA TRBJ1-5 TRBV7-9 CASSFGGLEASPQHF TGTGCCAGCAGCTTCGGCGGGCTGGAAGCTTCACCCCAGCATTTT
NA NA TRBJ2-5 TRBV5-1 CASSSQGFQETQYF TGCGCCAGCAGCTCGCAGGGGTTCCAAGAGACCCAGTACTTC
NA NA TRBJ2-3 TRBV2 CASSFVSRSTDTQYF TGTGCCAGCAGTTTCGTTAGCCGTTCCACAGATACGCAGTATTTT
NA NA TRBJ1-1 TRBV5-1 CASSPGRQSQMNTEAFF TGCGCCAGCAGCCCGGGAAGACAAAGCCAGATGAACACTGAAGCTTTCTTT
TRBD1 few TRBJ1-2 TRBV10-1 CASRDRDLGGYTF TGCGCCAGCAGGGACAGGGACCTTGGGGGCTACACCTTC
TRBD2 NA TRBJ2-1 TRBV5-1 CASSLLASVLAGSHEQFF TGCGCCAGCAGCTTGTTGGCGTCGGTACTAGCGGGTTCCCATGAGCAGTTCTTC
TRBD1 NA TRBJ1-4 TRBV5-1 CASSSDGQGSNEKLFF TGCGCCAGCAGCTCAGACGGACAGGGGAGTAATGAAAAACTGTTTTTT
NA NA TRBJ1-5 TRBV5-1 CASSLESGYQPQHF TGCGCCAGCAGCTTGGAATCAGGGTATCAGCCCCAGCATTTT
TRBD1 NA TRBJ1-2 TRBV11-2 CASSREGTGLGYGYTF TGTGCCAGCAGCCGGGAAGGGACAGGGCTGGGCTATGGCTACACCTTC
TRBD2 NA TRBJ2-7 TRBV7-2 CASSPSRERGGYEQYF TGTGCCAGCAGCCCCTCGAGGGAGCGGGGGGGCTACGAGCAGTACTTC
NA NA TRBJ1-1 TRBV29-1 CSVRGSGGAFF TGCAGCGTTCGAGGGTCTGGGGGGGCTTTCTTT
NA NA TRBJ1-2 TRBV30 CAWSVWGLDGYTF TGTGCCTGGAGTGTGTGGGGGCTGGATGGCTACACCTTC
TRBD2 NA TRBJ2-7 TRBV28 CASFPGEGHYEQYF TGTGCCAGCTTTCCGGGGGAGGGTCACTACGAGCAGTACTTC
TRBD2 NA TRBJ2-1 TRBV7-2 CASSLNGGAGNEQFF TGTGCCAGCAGCTTAAACGGGGGGGCGGGCAATGAGCAGTTCTTC
TRBD2 once TRBJ2-1 TRBV9 CASSLTSVGEQFF TGTGCCAGCAGCCTGACTAGCGTGGGTGAGCAGTTCTTC
TRBD1 NA TRBJ2-3 TRBV19 CASSTRQGADTQYF TGTGCCAGTAGTACCAGACAGGGGGCAGATACGCAGTATTTT
TRBD1 NA TRBJ2-1 TRBV6-5 CASRYAGTGTYNEQFF TGTGCCAGCAGGTACGCCGGGACAGGGACCTACAATGAGCAGTTCTTC
TRBD1 once TRBJ1-2 TRBV5-6 CASRIRDRGNYGYTF TGTGCCAGCAGAATACGGGACAGGGGCAACTATGGCTACACCTTC
NA NA TRBJ2-7 TRBV11-3 CASSLVSGQGQYF TGTGCCAGCAGCTTAGTCTCAGGGCAGGGGCAGTACTTC
NA NA TRBJ1-1 TRBV4-1 CASSQVNSEAFF TGCGCCAGCAGCCAAGTTAACAGTGAAGCTTTCTTT
NA NA TRBJ1-6 TRBV2 CASSEAFHRADNSPLHF TGTGCCAGCAGTGAAGCCTTCCACAGGGCGGATAATTCACCCCTCCACTTT
TRBD1 NA TRBJ1-5 TRBV27 CASGKRDRGRGFLQPQHF TGTGCCAGCGGAAAGCGGGACAGGGGGCGAGGCTTCCTTCAGCCCCAGCATTTT
TRBD1 NA TRBJ2-1 TRBV7-9 CASSAQGGRYNEQFF TGTGCCAGCAGCGCACAGGGGGGACGATACAATGAGCAGTTCTTC
TRBD1 NA TRBJ2-7 TRBV15 CATSRPGQGHLLEQYF TGTGCCACCAGCAGGCCGGGACAGGGGCACCTCTTGGAGCAGTACTTC
NA NA TRBJ1-6 TRBV6-4 CASSEVHGDSPLHF TGTGCCAGCAGTGAGGTACATGGAGATTCACCCCTCCACTTT
NA once TRBJ1-1 TRBV19 CASRDAGVNTEAFF TGTGCCAGTAGAGATGCAGGGGTGAACACTGAAGCTTTCTTT
NA NA TRBJ1-2 TRBV6-5 CASSTGTTRDTF TGTGCCAGCAGTACCGGGACAACGAGGGACACCTTC
NA NA TRBJ2-1 TRBV12-3/TRBV12-4 CASSPLIEQFF TGTGCCAGCAGTCCCCTAATTGAGCAGTTCTTC
NA NA TRBJ1-2 TRBV6-4 CASSDGGNYGYTF TGTGCCAGCAGTGACGGGGGCAACTATGGCTACACCTTC
NA NA TRBJ2-1 TRBV11-3 CASSFGGAEGNEQFF TGTGCCAGCAGCTTTGGAGGGGCAGAGGGCAATGAGCAGTTCTTC
TRBD2 NA TRBJ2-1 TRBV6-5 CASSYSSSGGTPQFF TGTGCCAGCAGTTACTCGAGTAGCGGGGGGACACCGCAGTTCTTC
TRBD1 NA TRBJ1-1 TRBV29-1 CSVAPRDRETEAFF TGCAGCGTAGCTCCCCGGGACAGGGAAACTGAAGCTTTCTTT
NA NA TRBJ1-1 TRBV6-5 CASSLDRNTEAFF TGTGCCAGCAGCCTGGACAGGAACACTGAAGCTTTCTTT
NA NA TRBJ2-1 TRBV7-9 CASTSSSDEQFF TGTGCCAGCACCTCAAGTAGCGATGAGCAGTTCTTC
TRBD2 NA TRBJ2-4 TRBV11-2 CASSLGGGENIQYF TGTGCCAGCAGCTTAGGCGGGGGAGAGAACATTCAGTACTTC
NA NA TRBJ1-6 TRBV2 CASTSSYNSPLHF TGTGCCAGCACTAGCAGTTATAATTCACCCCTCCACTTT
NA NA TRBJ1-6 TRBV27 CASSPRRGSPLHF TGTGCCAGCAGCCCCCGGAGGGGTTCACCCCTCCACTTT
NA NA TRBJ2-2 TRBV5-1 CASSLGTIQTGELFF TGCGCCAGCAGCTTGGGGACTATACAGACCGGGGAGCTGTTTTTT
NA NA TRBJ1-1 TRBV5-5 CASSSRGEATKDVAFF TGTGCCAGCAGCTCTCGGGGTGAAGCAACTAAGGATGTAGCTTTCTTT
NA NA TRBJ1-2 TRBV6-5 CASVEGLRGYTF TGTGCCAGCGTGGAGGGACTTCGTGGCTACACCTTC
TRBD1 once TRBJ1-2 TRBV27 CASRISGGKGYTF TGTGCCAGCAGGATTTCAGGGGGCAAAGGCTACACCTTC
NA NA TRBJ1-1 TRBV5-1 CASSPTPLGADGGNTEAFF TGCGCCAGCAGCCCAACCCCCTTGGGGGCGGATGGAGGAAACACTGAAGCTTTCTTT
NA NA TRBJ1-6 TRBV7-8 CASSPLGQLNSPLHF TGTGCCAGCAGCCCACTGGGACAATTAAATTCACCCCTCCACTTT
TRBD1 NA TRBJ2-7 TRBV7-9 CASTIPDRGNYEQYF TGTGCCAGCACCATACCGGACAGGGGGAACTACGAGCAGTACTTC
TRBD2 NA TRBJ2-7 TRBV5-1 CASSLAGGPILDEQYF TGCGCCAGCAGCTTAGCGGGGGGGCCGATTCTAGACGAGCAGTACTTC
TRBD1 NA TRBJ2-1 TRBV29-1 CSVTGTFYNEQFF TGCAGCGTGACAGGGACCTTCTACAATGAGCAGTTCTTC
NA NA TRBJ1-5 TRBV11-2 CASSFSGNQPQHF TGTGCCAGCAGCTTCTCCGGCAATCAGCCCCAGCATTTT
NA NA TRBJ1-1 TRBV29-1 CSVGGSTEAFF TGCAGCGTTGGAGGGAGCACTGAAGCTTTCTTT
NA NA TRBJ2-5 TRBV9 CASSKSSGLTQETQYF TGTGCCAGCAGCAAGAGCTCGGGACTGACCCAAGAGACCCAGTACTTC
NA NA TRBJ2-1 TRBV20-1 CSASGVGEFNEQFF TGCAGTGCTAGTGGGGTTGGGGAGTTCAATGAGCAGTTCTTC
TRBD1 NA TRBJ1-1 TRBV5-1 CASSLTGESSTEAFF TGCGCCAGCAGCTTAACAGGGGAAAGTAGCACTGAAGCTTTCTTT